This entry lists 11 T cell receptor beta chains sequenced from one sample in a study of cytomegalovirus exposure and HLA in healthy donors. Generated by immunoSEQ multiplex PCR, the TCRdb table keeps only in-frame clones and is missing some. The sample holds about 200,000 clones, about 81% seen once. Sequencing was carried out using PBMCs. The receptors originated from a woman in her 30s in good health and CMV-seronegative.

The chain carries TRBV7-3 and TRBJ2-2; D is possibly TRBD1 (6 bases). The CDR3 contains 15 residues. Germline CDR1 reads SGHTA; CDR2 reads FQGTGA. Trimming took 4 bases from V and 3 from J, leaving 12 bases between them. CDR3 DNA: TGTGCCAGCAGCTCACTTAACAGGGACACCGGGGAGCTGTTTTTT. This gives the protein CASSSLNRDTGELFF.

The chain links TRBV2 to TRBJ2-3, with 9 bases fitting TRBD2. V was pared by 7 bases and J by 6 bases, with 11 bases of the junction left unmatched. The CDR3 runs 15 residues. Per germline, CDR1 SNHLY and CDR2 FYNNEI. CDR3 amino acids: CASTPKRGEVDTQYF. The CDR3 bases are TGTGCCAGCACACCGAAGCGGGGGGAGGTGGATACGCAGTATTTT.

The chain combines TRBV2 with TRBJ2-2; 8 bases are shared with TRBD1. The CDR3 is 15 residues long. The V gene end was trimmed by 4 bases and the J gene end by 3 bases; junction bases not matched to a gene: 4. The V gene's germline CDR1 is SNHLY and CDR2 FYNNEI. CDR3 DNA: TGTGCCAGCAGTGGCCGGGACAGGTACACCGGGGAGCTGTTTTTT. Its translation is CASSGRDRYTGELFF. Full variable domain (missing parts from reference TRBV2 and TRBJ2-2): EPEVTQTPSHQVTQMGQEVILRCVPISNHLYFYWYRQILGQKVEFLVSFYNNEISEKSEIFDDQFSVERPDGSNFTLKIRSTKLEDSAMYFCASSGRDRYTGELFFGEGSRLTVL.

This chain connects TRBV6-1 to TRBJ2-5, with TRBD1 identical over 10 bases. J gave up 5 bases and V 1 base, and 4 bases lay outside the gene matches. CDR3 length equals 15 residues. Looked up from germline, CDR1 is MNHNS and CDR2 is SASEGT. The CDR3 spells CASSEGGTGAETQYF. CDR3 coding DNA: TGTGCCAGCAGTGAAGGCGGGACAGGGGCGGAGACCCAGTACTTC.

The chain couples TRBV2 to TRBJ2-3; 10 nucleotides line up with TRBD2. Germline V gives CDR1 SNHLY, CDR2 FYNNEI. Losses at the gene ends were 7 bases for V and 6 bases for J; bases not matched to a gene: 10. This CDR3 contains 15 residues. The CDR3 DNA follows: TGTGCCAGCACCCGGCTAGCGGGAGTATCCGATACGCAGTATTTT. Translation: CASTRLAGVSDTQYF.

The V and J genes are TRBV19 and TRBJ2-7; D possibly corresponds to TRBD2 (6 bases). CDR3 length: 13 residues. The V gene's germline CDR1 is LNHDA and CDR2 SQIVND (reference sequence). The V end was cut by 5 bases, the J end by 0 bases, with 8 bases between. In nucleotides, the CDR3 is TGTGCCAGTAGTGCCGGGAGCTCCTACGAGCAGTACTTC. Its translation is CASSAGSSYEQYF.

The DNA for the CDR3 is TGTGCCAGCAGAAGGGACTTTGACACCGGGGAGCTGTTTTTT. As protein: CASRRDFDTGELFF. The chain is built from TRBV7-3 and TRBJ2-2; TRBD2 is a possible D gene (6 bases). Per germline, CDR1 SGHTA and CDR2 FQGTGA. This CDR3 region has 14 residues. Trimming took off 6 bases at V and 3 bases at J, with 11 bases between the two ends.

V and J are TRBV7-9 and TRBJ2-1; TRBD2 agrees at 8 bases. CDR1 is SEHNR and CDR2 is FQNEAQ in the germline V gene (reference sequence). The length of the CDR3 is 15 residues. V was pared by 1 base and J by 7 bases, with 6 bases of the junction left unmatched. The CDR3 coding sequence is TGTGCCAGCAGCTTAGTGGCTAGCGGGCCAAATGAGCAGTTCTTC. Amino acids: CASSLVASGPNEQFF.

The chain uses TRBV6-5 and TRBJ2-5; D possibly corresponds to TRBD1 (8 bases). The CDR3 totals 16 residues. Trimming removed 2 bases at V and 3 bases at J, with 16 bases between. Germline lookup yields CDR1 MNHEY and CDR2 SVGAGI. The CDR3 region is CASSYRRTGREETQYF. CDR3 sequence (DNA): TGTGCCAGCAGTTACCGACGGACAGGGAGGGAAGAGACCCAGTACTTC.

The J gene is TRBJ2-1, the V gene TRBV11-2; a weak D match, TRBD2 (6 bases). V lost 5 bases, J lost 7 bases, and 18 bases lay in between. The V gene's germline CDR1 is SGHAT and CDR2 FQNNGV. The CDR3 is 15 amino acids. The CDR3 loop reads CASSPFSGLGNEQFF. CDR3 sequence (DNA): TGTGCCAGCAGCCCATTTAGCGGACTGGGTAATGAGCAGTTCTTC.

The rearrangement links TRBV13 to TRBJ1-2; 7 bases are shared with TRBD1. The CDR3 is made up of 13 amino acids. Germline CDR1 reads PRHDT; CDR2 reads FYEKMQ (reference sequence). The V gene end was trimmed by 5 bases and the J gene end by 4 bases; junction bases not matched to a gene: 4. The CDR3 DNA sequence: TGTGCCAGCAGCACCAGGGGGACCTATGGCTACACCTTC. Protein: CASSTRGTYGYTF.